This TCR beta chain was profiled in a study of T cell clonality in common variable immunodeficiency. The CDR3 loop spans 13 amino acids. Trimming took 6 bases from V and 5 from J, leaving 11 bases between them. Germline loops: CDR1 ENHRY, CDR2 SYGVKD. TCRdb keeps only in-frame clones here, not all; method: immunoSEQ multiplex PCR. The table lists about 81,000 clones, with no singletons. This clone has a count of ten or more. Coverage ceases 3 residues before the CDR3 finishes, and the germline J gene fills in the end. The chain has TRBV10-3 and TRBJ1-5, with a tentative D call TRBD1 (6 bases). This TCR was sampled from a person aged 18 to 75 in good health. Sequencing was carried out using peripheral blood mononuclear cells. The sequenced CDR3 bases are TGTGCCATCAGGGACAGAGTTGATCAGCCC. This translates into CAIRDRVDQP. The full CDR3 is CAIRDRVDQPQHF.